These T cell receptor beta chains were read from a single sample in a study of T cell clonotyping in hematopoietic cell transplantation. Repertoires were generated with immunoSEQ multiplex PCR, while TCRdb's copy carries only in-frame clones and drops some. The table lists about 21,000 clones, roughly 88% of them singletons. The sequences come from peripheral blood mononuclear cells, collected before stem cell transplant. The receptors were sampled from a man in his late teens or twenties with biphenotypic leukemia. Some clones in this sample may be carry-over from other donors' samples. Both conserved end residues are part of each CDR3. The D gene is left open where the match is weak. Some rows mark clone size as missing; the rest say once, few, many or name a class of expanded clone.

V gene	clone size	D gene	J gene	CDR3 protein	CDR3 DNA
TRBV9	.	.	TRBJ2-7	CASSVGDHYEQYF	TGTGCCAGCAGCGTAGGTGACCACTACGAGCAGTACTTC
TRBV4-1	.	.	TRBJ1-2	CASSQDYGVYGYTF	TGCGCCAGCAGCCAAGACTACGGGGTATATGGCTACACCTTC
TRBV19	.	TRBD1	TRBJ2-7	CASSIRQGLAATPYEQYF	TGTGCCAGTAGTATACGACAGGGGCTCGCGGCAACCCCCTACGAGCAGTACTTC
TRBV6-5	.	.	TRBJ2-7	CASSYSITNEQYF	TGTGCCAGCAGTTACTCGATAACTAACGAGCAGTACTTC
TRBV11-2	.	TRBD1	TRBJ2-5	CASSLRRVTGDRVEETQYF	TGTGCCAGCAGCCTAAGACGAGTGACAGGTGACAGGGTAGAAGAGACCCAGTACTTC
TRBV21-1	.	.	TRBJ2-5	CASSKASGQETQYF	TGTGCCAGCAGCAAAGCTAGCGGGCAAGAGACCCAGTACTTC
TRBV11-3	.	TRBD1	TRBJ2-7	CASSRTGSYEQYF	TGTGCCAGCTCCCGGACAGGGTCCTACGAGCAGTACTTC
TRBV7-7	.	.	TRBJ2-7	CGTGTNRYEQYF	TGTGGGACCGGGACGAACCGCTACGAGCAGTACTTC
TRBV27	.	TRBD1	TRBJ1-1	CASSLRSRGDTEAFF	TGTGCCAGCAGTTTACGATCCAGGGGGGACACTGAAGCTTTCTTT
TRBV30	.	.	TRBJ2-2	CAWSASNTGELFF	TGTGCCTGGAGTGCTTCGAACACCGGGGAGCTGTTTTTT
TRBV4-1	.	TRBD1	TRBJ1-2	CASSLRLQGNYGYTF	TGCGCCAGCAGCCTTAGATTACAGGGGAACTATGGCTACACCTTC
TRBV6-5	.	.	TRBJ1-1	CASTQWPERSTEAFF	TGTGCCAGCACCCAATGGCCTGAGCGATCCACTGAAGCTTTCTTT
TRBV30	.	.	TRBJ1-4	CAWTRGGGDEKLFF	TGTGCCTGGACCCGGGGTGGAGGCGATGAAAAACTGTTTTTT
TRBV5-6	.	.	TRBJ2-7	CASSLRGSYEQYF	TGTGCCAGCAGCTTGCGGGGCAGCTACGAGCAGTACTTC
TRBV9	.	.	TRBJ2-1	CASSVVQASYNEQFF	TGTGCCAGCAGCGTAGTGCAGGCCTCCTACAATGAGCAGTTCTTC
TRBV19	.	.	TRBJ2-7	CASGTLRGAYEQYF	TGTGCCAGTGGGACTCTCCGAGGGGCCTACGAGCAGTACTTC
TRBV6-5	.	.	TRBJ1-5	CASSPDSNQPQHF	TGTGCCAGCAGTCCCGACAGCAATCAGCCCCAGCATTTT
TRBV25-1	.	.	TRBJ1-1	CASDPGGRTEAFF	TGTGCCAGCGACCCGGGGGGTCGAACTGAAGCTTTCTTT
TRBV12-5	.	.	TRBJ1-2	CASGLVTSSYTF	TGTGCTAGTGGTTTGGTAACGTCGTCCTACACCTTC
TRBV16	.	TRBD1	TRBJ1-2	CASSQTTGEGYTF	TGTGCCAGCAGCCAAACCACAGGGGAGGGCTACACCTTC
TRBV11-3	.	.	TRBJ1-1	CASSFGRLNTEAFF	TGTGCCAGCAGCTTCGGCAGGCTGAACACTGAAGCTTTCTTT
TRBV19	.	.	TRBJ1-5	CATSPGSGFNQPQHF	TGTGCCACCTCCCCCGGGTCGGGATTCAATCAGCCCCAGCATTTT
TRBV5-1	.	.	TRBJ1-5	CASSLGPGSGNQPQHF	TGCGCCAGCAGCTTGGGGCCAGGGTCTGGCAATCAGCCCCAGCATTTT
TRBV7-2	.	.	TRBJ2-2	CASSLDANTGELFF	TGTGCCAGCAGCTTAGACGCGAACACCGGGGAGCTGTTTTTT
TRBV29-1	once	.	TRBJ1-2	CSVGPRVGYTF	TGCAGCGTGGGACCTCGGGTAGGCTACACCTTC
TRBV5-1	.	.	TRBJ2-7	CASSNADFRDYEQYF	TGCGCCAGCAGCAACGCGGACTTTAGAGACTACGAGCAGTACTTC
TRBV25-1	.	TRBD1	TRBJ2-3	CASSESPGQGYDTQYF	TGTGCCAGCAGTGAATCTCCGGGACAGGGATACGATACGCAGTATTTT
TRBV19	.	.	TRBJ1-5	CASTAGNQPQHF	TGTGCCAGTACAGCGGGTAATCAGCCCCAGCATTTT
TRBV13	.	.	TRBJ2-7	CASSPEGAGAREQYF	TGTGCCAGCAGCCCCGAGGGGGCGGGGGCGCGTGAGCAGTACTTC
TRBV13	.	TRBD1	TRBJ1-4	CASSLGQGNWQKLFF	TGTGCCAGCAGCTTAGGACAGGGGAATTGGCAAAAACTGTTTTTT
TRBV4-3	once	.	TRBJ2-7	CASSPDRSGEQYF	TGCGCCAGCAGCCCCGATAGGAGTGGGGAGCAGTACTTC
TRBV7-9	.	.	TRBJ1-1	CASSLLRGPGGYTEAFF	TGTGCCAGCAGCCTGCTTCGAGGCCCTGGAGGGTACACTGAAGCTTTCTTT
TRBV5-1	once	.	TRBJ2-2	CASSSYRDGDTGELFF	TGCGCCAGCAGCTCCTACAGGGATGGGGACACCGGGGAGCTGTTTTTT
TRBV10-2	.	TRBD1	TRBJ2-7	CASSDEGTGSYEQYF	TGCGCCAGCAGTGACGAGGGGACAGGGAGCTACGAGCAGTACTTC
TRBV27	.	.	TRBJ2-7	CASRSYGAYEQYF	TGTGCCAGCAGGTCATATGGAGCCTACGAGCAGTACTTC
TRBV20-1	once	.	TRBJ2-3	CSATDGATQYF	TGCAGTGCCACAGATGGAGCGACGCAGTATTTT
TRBV6-5	.	TRBD1	TRBJ1-5	CASSSSGQGANQPQHF	TGTGCCAGCAGTTCCAGCGGACAGGGAGCAAATCAGCCCCAGCATTTT
TRBV7-7	once	.	TRBJ2-2	CASSLSNTGELFF	TGTGCCAGCAGCTTGTCGAACACCGGGGAGCTGTTTTTT
TRBV5-4	once	TRBD1	TRBJ2-7	CASSLDRGTYEQYF	TGTGCCAGCAGCTTGGACAGGGGGACCTACGAGCAGTACTTC
TRBV2	.	TRBD1	TRBJ2-3	CASSVDDRGLSTDTQYF	TGTGCCAGCAGTGTTGACGACAGGGGGCTAAGCACAGATACGCAGTATTTT
TRBV7-3	.	TRBD2	TRBJ2-2	CASSPQAGLGNTGELFF	TGTGCCAGCAGCCCACAGGCCGGACTAGGTAACACCGGGGAGCTGTTTTTT
TRBV4-3	.	TRBD2	TRBJ2-7	CASSQVYLAVTYEQYF	TGCGCCAGCAGCCAAGTGTATCTAGCGGTTACATACGAGCAGTACTTC
TRBV19	.	.	TRBJ1-1	CAIRPSGSTEAFF	TGTGCCATACGACCTTCAGGGTCGACTGAAGCTTTCTTT
TRBV5-1	.	.	TRBJ1-2	CASSSTAGWDYGYTF	TGCGCCAGCAGCTCAACGGCAGGGTGGGACTATGGCTACACCTTC
TRBV9	.	.	TRBJ2-7	CASSPQGQQYEQYF	TGTGCCAGCAGCCCCCAAGGACAGCAGTACGAGCAGTACTTC
TRBV5-1	.	.	TRBJ2-5	CASSFEGGRQETQYF	TGCGCCAGCAGCTTCGAGGGCGGACGTCAAGAGACCCAGTACTTC
TRBV5-4	.	.	TRBJ2-2	CASSLRGAGTGELFF	TGTGCCAGCAGCTTGAGGGGGGCGGGCACCGGGGAGCTGTTTTTT
TRBV29-1	once	.	TRBJ1-1	CSVFPGTEAFF	TGCAGCGTTTTCCCGGGGACTGAAGCTTTCTTT
TRBV6-4	.	.	TRBJ2-6	CASSGGQTSGANVLTF	TGTGCCAGCAGTGGCGGACAAACCTCTGGGGCCAACGTCCTGACTTTC
TRBV27	once	.	TRBJ1-5	CASSRDVLGPQHF	TGTGCCAGCAGTCGAGACGTATTGGGGCCCCAGCATTTT
TRBV19	.	.	TRBJ1-3	CASTGAGNTIYF	TGTGCCAGTACCGGGGCTGGAAACACCATATATTTT
TRBV5-6	.	.	TRBJ1-2	CASSSTEGGFYGYTF	TGTGCCAGCAGCTCCACGGAAGGTGGGTTCTATGGCTACACCTTC
TRBV27	.	.	TRBJ2-1	CASTPGGAEYNEQFF	TGTGCCAGCACTCCTGGGGGGGCCGAGTACAATGAGCAGTTCTTC